The T cell receptor beta chain described here comes from a study of T cell responses to AZD1222 COVID-19 vaccine. V gave up 3 bases and J gave up 0 bases; unmatched junction bases: 12. The CDR3 is 19 amino acids. As regards this clone: The antigen is unknown.

Overall study results and limits: Across spike, vaccine-associated CD4 TCRs were found, dominant at 160-218 and 743-854.

Sequencing used immunoSEQ multiplex PCR; TCRdb keeps in-frame clones, though not all of them. The table has some 120,000 clones, approximately 83% seen once. The sequenced sample was peripheral blood, obtained on day 0 of AZD1222 vaccination. This clonotype was obtained from an adult in good health. The chain carries TRBV23-1 and TRBJ1-3, with TRBD1 matching 9 bases. TRBV23-1 is an ORF, with its function uncertain. CDR3 residues: CASSHWDRVGIISGNTIYF. For the CDR3, the DNA is TGCGCCAGCAGTCACTGGGACAGGGTAGGAATTATCTCTGGAAACACCATATATTTT.